This T cell receptor beta chain was identified in a study of kidney transplant recipient with SARS-CoV-2 infection. TCRdb re-called the reads through MiXCR, storing one row per CDR3 protein. The sample lists roughly 250,000 distinct CDR3 sequences, under 30% occurring once. This clonotype has a count of ten or more. This clonotype was obtained from a male patient aged 25-45 years who had COVID-19 and was a kidney transplant recipient. The graft donor may have given rise to some T cells. The specimen was a blood sample, collected at baseline and on approximately day 120 from a kidney transplant recipient.

The CDR3 spells CASSRREGPYEQYF. The DNA for the CDR3 is TGTGCCAGCAGCAGGCGGGAGGGCCCCTACGAGCAGTACTTC. This chain uses TRBV7-2 with TRBJ2-7, with 9 bases fitting TRBD2. Trimming removed 5 bases from V and 2 bases from J; junction bases left unmatched: 4. Germline CDR1 SGHTA, CDR2 FQGNSA. This CDR3 region has 14 residues.